This entry lists 27 T cell receptor beta chains sequenced from one sample in a study of Ad26.COV2.S vaccination and SARS-CoV-2 variants. Here immunoSEQ multiplex PCR was the method, and the copy in TCRdb shows in-frame clones only, minus some. This sample yields 350,000 to 400,000 clones, of which about 91% are seen a single time; around 1.8% belongs to the top ten. The treatment: around 19 received Ad26.COV2.S at low or high dose, single or two shots; 5 received placebo; per-sample allocation not given. Specimens were obtained on day 63 following the first vaccine or placebo injection. The source material was peripheral blood, sampled in a trial of Ad26.COV2.S vaccine versus placebo. The receptors originated from a person between 18 and 65 years old who received the Ad26.COV2.S COVID-19 vaccine or a placebo.

The chain joins TRBV2 to TRBJ1-2, with D maybe TRBD1 (5 bases). Trimming shortened V by 6 bases and J by 6 bases, and 11 bases separated the two germline ends. CDR3 length equals 12 residues. Germline CDR1 SNHLY, CDR2 FYNNEI. The CDR3 nucleotides are TGTGCCAGCAGGGCCCTCAGGGATGGCTACACCTTC. As protein: CASRALRDGYTF.

The J gene is TRBJ2-5, the V gene TRBV30; D is ambiguous. From germline, CDR1 is GTSNPN and CDR2 SVGIG (reference sequence). The CDR3 consists of 14 residues. The ends were cut back, 3 bases at V and 6 bases at J, with 17 bases in the middle. The chain's CDR3 is CAWRRWGSLQTQYF. As DNA, the CDR3 is TGTGCCTGGAGGCGGTGGGGATCCCTCCAGACCCAGTACTTC.

The genes are TRBV30 and TRBJ2-3, with a possible D match to TRBD2 (5 bases). Germline values: CDR1 GTSNPN, CDR2 SVGIG (reference sequence). There are 12 residues in the CDR3. V lost 8 bases and J 6 bases, leaving 15 bases between the germline ends. CDR3 in amino acids: CARGPGGDTQYF. CDR3 DNA sequence: TGTGCCCGTGGACCCGGCGGGGATACGCAGTATTTT.

This clone has a single count. The rearrangement joins TRBV7-8 to TRBJ2-3; no reliable D call. The ends were cut back, 8 bases at V and 2 bases at J, with 14 bases in the middle. The germline V gene has CDR1 SGHVS and CDR2 FQNEAQ. The CDR3 has 14 amino acids. DNA for the CDR3: TGTGCCAGCGGGTCGGGCGAATACACAGATACGCAGTATTTT. Its protein product is CASGSGEYTDTQYF. Full variable domain (rest looked up from reference TRBV7-8 and TRBJ2-3): GAGVSQSPRYKVAKRGQDVALRCDPISGHVSLFWYQQALGQGPEFLTYFQNEAQLDKSGLPSDRFFAERPEGSVSTLKIQRTQQEDSAVYLCASGSGEYTDTQYFGPGTRLTVL.

The gene calls are TRBV7-9 and TRBJ2-1, with a possible D match to TRBD2 (5 bases). This CDR3 has 15 amino acids. From germline, CDR1 is SEHNR and CDR2 FQNEAQ (reference sequence). Trimming took off 1 base at V and 1 base at J, with 8 bases between the two ends. Written as DNA, the CDR3 is TGTGCCAGCAGCTTAGTCGGCGGGTCCTACAATGAGCAGTTCTTC. It codes for CASSLVGGSYNEQFF.

The chain employs TRBV14 and TRBJ2-1; 11 bases are a match to TRBD2. V was clipped by 0 bases and J by 5 bases; unmatched bases: 18. The CDR3 is 21 residues long. From germline, CDR1 is SGHDN and CDR2 FVKESK. The CDR3 sequence: CASSQEPNPGLAAPSDNEQFF. CDR3 sequence (DNA): TGTGCCAGCAGCCAAGAGCCTAACCCGGGACTAGCGGCGCCCTCGGACAATGAGCAGTTCTTC.

The chain uses TRBV24-1 and TRBJ2-1, with 10 bases that match TRBD1. CDR3 size: 15 residues. Germline CDR1 reads KGHDR; CDR2 reads SFDVKD. J lost 8 bases, V lost 3 bases, and 6 bases had no gene match. The DNA of the CDR3 is TGTGCCACCAGTGATGGGGACAGGGGCCAAGATGAGCAGTTCTTC. Protein product: CATSDGDRGQDEQFF.

The chain joins TRBV28 to TRBJ2-5, with 14 positions matching TRBD2. The germline V gene encodes CDR1 MDHEN and CDR2 SYDVKM. There are 16 residues in the CDR3. Losses at the gene ends were 5 bases for V and 7 bases for J; bases not matched to a gene: 9. The CDR3 here is CASSPYGTSGSGTQYF. CDR3 DNA: TGTGCCAGCAGTCCATACGGGACTAGCGGGAGTGGGACCCAGTACTTC.

The chain couples TRBV7-2 to TRBJ1-1, with unresolved D. Deletions cut 1 base from V and 3 bases from J, with 6 bases between. The germline V gene encodes CDR1 SGHTA and CDR2 FQGNSA. The length of the CDR3 is 13 residues. Written as DNA, the CDR3 is TGTGCCAGCAGCTTAGTGTCCGACACTGAAGCTTTCTTT. Protein product: CASSLVSDTEAFF. The full variable domain, completed using reference TRBV7-2 and TRBJ1-1, is GAGVSQSPSNKVTEKGKDVELRCDPISGHTALYWYRQSLGQGLEFLIYFQGNSAPDKSGLPSDRFSAERTGGSVSTLTIQRTQQEDSAVYLCASSLVSDTEAFFGQGTRLTVV.

The chain joins TRBV11-2 to TRBJ2-1, with a weak D call TRBD1 (5 bases). Trimming took off 1 base at V and 7 bases at J, with 11 bases between the two ends. This CDR3 region has 14 residues. Germline CDR1 is SGHAT and CDR2 is FQNNGV. CDR3 bases: TGTGCCAGCAGCTTAGCCCCAGGGCGTAATGAGCAGTTCTTC. Its translation is CASSLAPGRNEQFF.

This clone was seen once. As DNA, the CDR3 is TGCGCCAGCAGCTATCTAGCGGAAACTAGCTCCTACGAGCAGTACTTC. It is translated as CASSYLAETSSYEQYF. J is TRBJ2-7 and V is TRBV4-3; 7 nucleotides line up with TRBD2. The CDR3 has 16 residues. CDR1 LGHNA and CDR2 YSLEER come from the germline V gene. Trimming removed 5 bases from V and 0 bases from J; junction bases left unmatched: 10.

V is TRBV12-5 and J is TRBJ2-2, with 9 bases identical to TRBD2. V was clipped by 2 bases and J by 3 bases; unmatched bases: 7. The CDR3 sequence is 17 residues long. In germline, CDR1 is LGHNT, CDR2 FRNRAP. CDR3 protein: CASGLPVLAGDTGELFF. CDR3 nucleotide sequence: TGTGCTAGTGGTTTGCCGGTGTTAGCGGGAGACACCGGGGAGCTGTTTTTT.

This CDR3 reads CASSREGEAGELFF. For the CDR3, the DNA is TGTGCCAGCAGCCGCGAGGGGGAGGCCGGGGAGCTGTTTTTT. This sequence joins TRBV5-4 and TRBJ2-2; D could derive from TRBD1 or TRBD2 (6 bases each). Germline V gene sequence: CDR1 SGHNT, CDR2 YYREEE (reference sequence). CDR3 size: 14 residues. V was shortened by 4 bases and J by 6 bases, with 13 bases between the two germline ends.

The V gene is TRBV30, the J gene TRBJ2-1; 11 bases match TRBD2. Germline lookup yields CDR1 GTSNPN and CDR2 SVGIG (reference sequence). The CDR3 contains 16 residues. With V trimmed by 4 bases and J by 2 bases, 7 bases remained unmatched. The CDR3 protein is CAWMYSGRAPYNEQFF. CDR3 DNA sequence: TGTGCCTGGATGTATAGCGGGAGGGCCCCCTACAATGAGCAGTTCTTC.

The CDR3 sequence is CASSLWDSVSYEQYF. DNA for the CDR3: TGTGCCAGCAGTTTATGGGACAGTGTCTCCTACGAGCAGTACTTC. The chain carries TRBV28 and TRBJ2-7; D might be TRBD1 (6 bases). The V end was cut by 0 bases, the J end by 0 bases, with 9 bases between. This CDR3 spans 15 amino acids. Per the germline V gene, CDR1 is MDHEN and CDR2 is SYDVKM.

The V gene is TRBV7-3, the J gene TRBJ2-3; D may correspond to TRBD1 or TRBD2 (5 bases each). This CDR3 is built from 16 residues. Germline CDR1 reads SGHTA; CDR2 reads FQGTGA. V was trimmed by 5 bases and J by 0 bases, leaving 15 bases between them. CDR3 loop: CASSPRVAGSTDTQYF. CDR3 DNA: TGTGCCAGCAGCCCCAGGGTCGCGGGCAGCACAGATACGCAGTATTTT.

This rearrangement joins TRBV6-6 to TRBJ1-1; maybe TRBD1 (5 bases). CDR3 size: 14 residues. V was shortened by 8 bases and J by 4 bases, with 17 bases between the two germline ends. CDR1 is MNHNY and CDR2 is SVGAGI in the germline V gene (reference sequence). The CDR3 sequence is CASEPFGGGTEAFF. DNA for the CDR3: TGTGCCAGCGAACCTTTTGGGGGAGGCACTGAAGCTTTCTTT.

Note on this clone: Germline and junction disagree at one end, which may indicate a read error. The chain has TRBV25-1 and TRBJ1-3; D unresolved. The CDR3 is made up of 15 amino acids. Germline CDR1 MGHDK, CDR2 SYGVNS. CDR3 sequence: CASSESGFSGNTIYF. The CDR3 DNA reads TGTGCCAGCAGCGAATCTGGTTTCTCTGGAAACACCATATATTTT.

This chain connects TRBV5-1 to TRBJ2-7; the match to TRBD2 covers 8 bases. V was pared by 4 bases and J by 0 bases, with 9 bases of the junction left unmatched. This CDR3 contains 16 residues. Germline V gene data show CDR1 as SGHRS and CDR2 as YFSETQ. The CDR3 sequence: CASSPGGLARSYEQYF. CDR3 DNA sequence: TGCGCCAGCAGCCCGGGGGGGCTAGCGCGCTCCTACGAGCAGTACTTC.

This chain uses TRBV5-4 with TRBJ2-7; TRBD2 matches at 8 bases. The CDR3 is made up of 15 amino acids. The germline gives CDR1 SGHNT, CDR2 YYREEE (reference sequence). V trimming: 4 bases; J trimming: 5 bases; junction bases outside the gene matches: 11. The CDR3 loop reads CASSRPSGRSDEQYF. The CDR3 DNA reads TGTGCCAGCAGCCGCCCCAGCGGGAGATCCGACGAGCAGTACTTC.

The rearrangement joins TRBV28 to TRBJ2-3, with no clear D. The V and J ends lost 7 bases and 1 base respectively, with 12 bases between them. This CDR3 spans 14 amino acids. Germline V gives CDR1 MDHEN, CDR2 SYDVKM. The DNA of the CDR3 is TGTGCCAGCAAACCGAGTTCTCGCACAGATACGCAGTATTTT. It specifies CASKPSSRTDTQYF. The complete variable domain, with remaining parts taken from reference TRBV28 and TRBJ2-3, reads DVKVTQSSRYLVKRTGEKVFLECVQDMDHENMFWYRQDPGLGLRLIYFSYDVKMKEKGDIPEGYSVSREKKERFSLILESASTNQTSMYLCASKPSSRTDTQYFGPGTRLTVL.

The CDR3: CASNPGGRLDTEAFF. The CDR3 region has the DNA TGTGCCAGCAACCCAGGGGGCAGGTTGGACACTGAAGCTTTCTTT. This chain links TRBV11-2 with TRBJ1-1; 8 bases are a match to TRBD1. The V and J ends lost 7 bases and 3 bases, in that order; junction bases with no gene match: 10. The CDR3 runs 15 residues. CDR1 SGHAT and CDR2 FQNNGV come from the germline V gene.

This chain links TRBV5-6 with TRBJ2-2; D is unclear. V dropped 4 bases and J dropped 5 bases, with 12 bases sitting between them. The CDR3 covers 14 residues. Germline V CDR1 and CDR2: SGHDT, YYEEEE. The CDR3 loop reads CASSRWSSTGELFF. The CDR3 bases are TGTGCCAGCAGCCGTTGGTCCTCTACCGGGGAGCTGTTTTTT.

The chain couples TRBV6-4 to TRBJ2-2; D not certain. In germline, CDR1 is MRHNA, CDR2 SNTAGT. V was cut by 0 bases and J by 3 bases, with 8 bases left in between. The CDR3 contains 15 residues. The CDR3 DNA reads as TGTGCCAGCAGTGACTCGCCAGAGCACACCGGGGAGCTGTTTTTT. Translated: CASSDSPEHTGELFF.

J is TRBJ2-1 and V is TRBV9; D remains unclear. V shed 0 bases and J shed 9 bases, with 7 bases lying between them. Looked up from germline, CDR1 is SGDLS and CDR2 is YYNGEE. The CDR3 runs to 12 residues. Here the CDR3 reads CASSVEVGEQFF. As DNA, the CDR3 is TGTGCCAGCAGCGTAGAGGTGGGTGAGCAGTTCTTC. The full variable domain, rest sourced from reference TRBV9 and TRBJ2-1, is DSGVTQTPKHLITATGQRVTLRCSPRSGDLSVYWYQQSLDQGLQFLIQYYNGEERAKGNILERFSAQQFPDLHSELNLSSLELGDSALYFCASSVEVGEQFFGPGTRLTVL.

J is TRBJ2-1 and V is TRBV6-1; 8 nucleotides match TRBD2. CDR3 length equals 15 residues. Trimming at V came to 1 base and at J to 4 bases, leaving 3 bases not matched to a gene. From germline, CDR1 is MNHNS and CDR2 SASEGT. Here the CDR3 reads CASSEEAGGYNEQFF. DNA for the CDR3: TGTGCCAGCAGTGAAGAGGCGGGAGGATACAATGAGCAGTTCTTC.

This rearrangement joins TRBV19 to TRBJ1-4; a weak D match, TRBD1 (6 bases). V was pared by 7 bases and J by 5 bases, with 20 bases between. The CDR3 loop spans 16 amino acids. Germline V lookup: CDR1 LNHDA, CDR2 SQIVND (reference sequence). The DNA of the CDR3 is TGTGCCAGTAACACCCGACAGGAACCGAGGAATGAAAAACTGTTTTTT. Translation: CASNTRQEPRNEKLFF.